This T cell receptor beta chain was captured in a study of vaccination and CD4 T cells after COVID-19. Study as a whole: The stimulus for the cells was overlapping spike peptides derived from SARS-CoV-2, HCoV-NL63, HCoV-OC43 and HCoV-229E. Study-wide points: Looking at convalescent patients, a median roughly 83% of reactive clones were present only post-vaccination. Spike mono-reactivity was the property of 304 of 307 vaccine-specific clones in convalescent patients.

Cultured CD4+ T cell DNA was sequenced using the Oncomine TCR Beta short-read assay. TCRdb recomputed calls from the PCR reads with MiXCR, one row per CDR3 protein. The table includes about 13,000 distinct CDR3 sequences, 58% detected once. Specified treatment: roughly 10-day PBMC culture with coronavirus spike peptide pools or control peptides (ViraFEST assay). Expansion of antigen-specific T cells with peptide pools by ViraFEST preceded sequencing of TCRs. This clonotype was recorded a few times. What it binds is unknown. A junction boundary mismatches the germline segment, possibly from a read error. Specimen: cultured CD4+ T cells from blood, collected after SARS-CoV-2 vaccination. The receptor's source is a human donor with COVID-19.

The CDR3 here is CATSPQVEQHYGYTF. The CDR3 DNA reads as TGTGCTACCAGCCCCCAAGTGGAGCAACACTATGGCTACACCTTC. J is TRBJ1-2 and V is TRBV15; D is undetermined. The CDR3 is 15 residues long. From germline, CDR1 is LNHNV and CDR2 YYDKDF (reference sequence).